Here is one TCR beta chain with its context. Antigen: not known. This sample was included in a study of chemoradiotherapy in HPV16-positive cancers. At the level of the study: Candidate HPV-specific clones and shared TCR motifs came from a couple of HPV16-positive patients. Study findings and constraints: In HPV16-positive patients, HPV-responsive T-cell expansion tracked better recurrence-free survival.

Only in-frame clones appear in the TCRdb table, and some are missing; sequencing was by immunoSEQ multiplex PCR. The sample has some 20,000 clones, roughly 82% seen once. Sequencing was performed on blood, taken from a patient who underwent chemoradiotherapy. The origin of this receptor is a human donor with HPV-associated anogenital cancer.

CDR3 protein: CASSVVPGGGIYEQYF. The DNA of the CDR3 is TGTGCCAGCAGCGTAGTTCCGGGGGGAGGGATCTACGAGCAGTACTTC. V is TRBV9 and J is TRBJ2-7; 7 bases map to TRBD2. In germline, CDR1 is SGDLS, CDR2 YYNGEE. This CDR3 region has 16 residues. With 0 bases clipped from V and 3 bases from J, the junction kept 9 bases outside the gene matches.